This entry lists 29 T cell receptor beta chains sequenced from one sample in a study of patients and donors after allogeneic stem cell transplantation (dated by TCRdb to 2018 to 2020). Preparation of the library involved RT-PCR. Sequencing was carried out with a NextSeq 550. TCRdb applied fastp at Q25 and MiXCR to the public reads, then kept only in-frame beta chains. Under each unique CDR3 protein, matching rows form one entry showing the most common genes and DNA. This sample lists about a million distinct CDR3 sequences; approximately 18% were detected once. Jointly, the top ten make up about 6% of the sample. Sequenced input: blood, either unsorted or a sorted T cell fraction (not recorded which). The source is a human donor who was either an allogeneic HSCT recipient or a stem cell or donor lymphocyte infusion donor (not recorded which). It is not recorded whose cells these are; they may come from a transplant donor.

This clonotype was seen a handful of times. The chain joins TRBV7-9 to TRBJ1-5; D is uncertain. Trimming took 2 bases from V and 4 from J, leaving 6 bases between them. Germline CDR1 and CDR2: SEHNR and FQNEAQ (reference sequence). This CDR3 has 13 residues. The CDR3 DNA reads TGTGCCAGCAGCTTACCAGAGAATCAGCCCCAGCATTTT. Amino acid sequence: CASSLPENQPQHF.

The chain links TRBV7-9 to TRBJ2-5; D might be TRBD1 (5 bases). The germline V gene has CDR1 SEHNR and CDR2 FQNEAQ (reference sequence). The V end was cut by 2 bases, the J end by 1 base, with 11 bases between. This CDR3 contains 15 residues. The CDR3 sequence: CASSLRSRAQETQYF. The DNA of the CDR3 is TGTGCCAGCAGCTTAAGATCCAGGGCCCAAGAGACCCAGTACTTC.

The rearrangement links TRBV5-1 to TRBJ1-2; 9 nucleotides line up with TRBD1. The germline V gene encodes CDR1 SGHRS and CDR2 YFSETQ. Trimming at V came to 4 bases and at J to 4 bases, leaving 5 bases not matched to a gene. The CDR3 contains 14 residues. Written as DNA, the CDR3 is TGCGCCAGCAGCGGGACAGGGAAGGTCTATGGCTACACCTTC. Protein sequence: CASSGTGKVYGYTF.

This clonotype was seen more than once but under ten times. CDR3 sequence: CASSYTGRRNTGELFF. As DNA, the CDR3 is TGTGCCAGCAGTTACACCGGGAGGAGGAACACCGGGGAGCTGTTTTTT. This chain links TRBV6-5 with TRBJ2-2, with 7 bases identical to TRBD2. The CDR3 covers 16 residues. The trim removed 2 bases at V and 1 base at J, leaving 4 bases unmatched. From germline, CDR1 is MNHEY and CDR2 SVGAGI.

J is TRBJ2-5 and V is TRBV5-1; 8 nucleotides align to TRBD1. CDR3 length equals 13 residues. Trimming took 8 bases from V and 5 from J; bases not matched to a gene: 8. The germline V gene has CDR1 SGHRS and CDR2 YFSETQ. CDR3 sequence: CASNDRGLETQYF. CDR3 nucleotides: TGCGCCAGTAACGACAGGGGATTGGAGACCCAGTACTTC.

J is TRBJ1-3 and V is TRBV20-1, with D perhaps TRBD1 (5 bases). CDR1 and CDR2 (germline): DFQATT, SNEGSKA (reference sequence). With 1 base removed from V and 2 bases from J, the gap between germline ends came to 9 bases. The CDR3 totals 14 residues. This CDR3 reads CSARAREAGNTIYF. CDR3 sequence (DNA): TGCAGTGCTAGAGCCAGGGAGGCTGGAAACACCATATATTTT.

The chain uses TRBV7-6 and TRBJ2-7; D might be TRBD1 (6 bases). Deletions cut 5 bases from V and 6 bases from J, with 14 bases between. CDR3 length: 13 residues. Germline V gene lookup returns CDR1 SGHVS and CDR2 FNYEAQ. The CDR3 loop reads CASSRDRFGEQYF. The DNA for the CDR3 is TGTGCCAGCAGCCGTGACAGGTTTGGCGAGCAGTACTTC.

This clonotype was seen only a few times. The V call is TRBV6-5, the J call TRBJ1-5; D is perhaps TRBD1 (5 bases). With 0 bases removed from V and 1 base from J, the gap between germline ends came to 10 bases. The CDR3 extends over 16 amino acids. Germline CDR1 is MNHEY and CDR2 is SVGAGI. CDR3 nucleotides: TGTGCCAGCAGTTACTCGGGCAGGGAGAGCAATCAGCCCCAGCATTTT. Encoded protein: CASSYSGRESNQPQHF.

In this sample, this clonotype turned up a few times. The chain links TRBV6-2 or TRBV6-3 to TRBJ1-6, with 8 nucleotides matching TRBD1. The V gene end was trimmed by 1 base and the J gene end by 0 bases; junction bases not matched to a gene: 14. The CDR3 contains 21 residues. Germline lookup yields CDR1 MNHEY and CDR2 SVGEGT. DNA for the CDR3: TGTGCCAGCAGTTACTTTCGGACGAGGACAGGGCTTCTCTCCTATAATTCACCCCTCCACTTT. Residues: CASSYFRTRTGLLSYNSPLHF.

The chain is built from TRBV15 and TRBJ2-1; TRBD2 agrees at 12 bases. The CDR3 sequence is 16 residues long. Germline CDR1 reads LNHNV; CDR2 reads YYDKDF (reference sequence). V lost 1 base and J lost 6; bases outside the gene matches: 4. CDR3 sequence reads: CATSRGGLAGLNEQFF. The CDR3 region has the DNA TGTGCCACCAGCAGAGGGGGACTAGCGGGCCTCAATGAGCAGTTCTTC.

This chain joins TRBV3-1 and TRBJ1-1; possibly TRBD1 for D (5 bases). There are 15 residues in the CDR3. V dropped 3 bases and J dropped 0 bases, with 11 bases sitting between them. Germline V CDR1 and CDR2: LGHDT, YNNKEL (reference sequence). DNA for the CDR3: TGTGCCAGCAGCCACTCAGGGCTAATGAACACTGAAGCTTTCTTT. Its protein product is CASSHSGLMNTEAFF.

In DNA, the CDR3 is TGTGCCAGCAGCTCAAGGTGGGGGAGGAGGACAGATACGCAGTATTTT. Translating gives CASSSRWGRRTDTQYF. This chain connects TRBV7-9 to TRBJ2-3; maybe TRBD2 (6 bases). CDR1 and CDR2 from the germline V gene are SEHNR and FQNEAQ (reference sequence). The V end lost 4 bases, the J end lost 3 bases, and 17 bases lay between the germline ends. This CDR3 comprises 16 residues.

The chain links TRBV12-3 or TRBV12-4 to TRBJ2-1; 8 bases align to TRBD1. The V segment lost 7 bases and the J segment 5 bases; nucleotides outside the gene matches: 10. The CDR3 totals 15 residues. CDR3 region: CASTPPGTGHNEQFF. The DNA of the CDR3 is TGTGCCAGCACCCCACCCGGGACAGGTCACAATGAGCAGTTCTTC.

The chain joins TRBV25-1 to TRBJ2-2; D unresolved. The CDR3 sequence is 13 residues long. Germline loops: CDR1 MGHDK, CDR2 SYGVNS. Trimming removed 2 bases from V and 4 bases from J, with 5 bases in between. Written as DNA, the CDR3 is TGTGCCAGCAGTGAAGGGGTCACCGGGGAGCTGTTTTTT. It specifies CASSEGVTGELFF.

The rearrangement uses TRBV7-2 and TRBJ2-6; D may be TRBD2 (5 bases). Germline V lookup: CDR1 SGHTA, CDR2 FQGNSA. V gave up 5 bases and J gave up 0 bases, with 11 bases separating them. The CDR3 has 16 residues. The CDR3 region has the DNA TGTGCCAGCAGCCTAGGAGGAAACTCTGGGGCCAACGTCCTGACTTTC. Translation gives CASSLGGNSGANVLTF.

The chain links TRBV5-1 to TRBJ1-2; no firm D call. V was clipped by 4 bases and J by 3 bases, with 13 bases between them. Germline V gene sequence: CDR1 SGHRS, CDR2 YFSETQ. CDR3 length: 14 residues. This chain's CDR3 is CASSRLTGDYGYTF. The CDR3 nucleotides read TGCGCCAGCAGCCGACTGACTGGCGACTATGGCTACACCTTC.

V usage is TRBV30 and J usage is TRBJ1-2, with D maybe TRBD1 (5 bases). This CDR3 has 12 residues. V was clipped by 4 bases and J by 7 bases, with 13 bases between them. Germline V lookup: CDR1 GTSNPN, CDR2 SVGIG (reference sequence). The DNA for the CDR3 is TGTGCCTGGACCCAGAGGGGACTTGGCTACACCTTC. This encodes CAWTQRGLGYTF. Filled out from reference TRBV30 and TRBJ1-2, the complete variable domain reads SQTIHQWPATLVQPVGSPLSLECTVEGTSNPNLYWYRQAAGRGLQLLFYSVGIGQISSEVPQNLSASRPQDRQFILSSKKLLLSDSGFYLCAWTQRGLGYTFGSGTRLTVV.

V is TRBV27 and J is TRBJ2-1; a weak D match, TRBD1 (5 bases). V lost 0 bases and J lost 4, with 13 bases in between. The CDR3 spans 16 residues. Germline CDR1 MNHEY, CDR2 SMNVEV (reference sequence). CDR3 DNA: TGTGCCAGCAGTTTATCCCCGGACATACCATACAATGAGCAGTTCTTC. It translates to CASSLSPDIPYNEQFF.

V and J are TRBV24-1 and TRBJ2-2; possible D gene TRBD1, 6 bases. The length of the CDR3 is 14 residues. Germline values: CDR1 KGHDR, CDR2 SFDVKD. The V end lost 7 bases, the J end lost 2 bases, and 10 bases lay between the germline ends. CDR3 DNA sequence: TGTGCCACCAGCCGGGACACTAACACCGGGGAGCTGTTTTTT. Translated, it gives CATSRDTNTGELFF.

The chain combines TRBV27 with TRBJ1-5; 7 bases are shared with TRBD1. This CDR3 is 15 amino acids long. Trimming cost V 6 bases and J 4 bases; bases outside gene matches: 9. Germline lookup yields CDR1 MNHEY and CDR2 SMNVEV (reference sequence). The DNA for the CDR3 is TGTGCCAGCAGGCCTCAGGGGGTTCGGAATCAGCCCCAGCATTTT. Translating gives CASRPQGVRNQPQHF.

The V and J genes are TRBV7-9 and TRBJ1-2; no reliable D call. Between the trimmed V and J ends, which lost 5 bases and 0 bases, there was a span of 16 bases. Germline values: CDR1 SEHNR, CDR2 FQNEAQ (reference sequence). The CDR3 consists of 16 residues. Here the CDR3 reads CASSLLSPLANYGYTF. In DNA, the CDR3 is TGTGCCAGCAGCCTTCTTAGTCCCCTAGCTAACTATGGCTACACCTTC.

The chain carries TRBV6-2 or TRBV6-3 and TRBJ1-1; D uncertain. V was trimmed by 2 bases and J by 4 bases, leaving 14 bases between them. The CDR3 consists of 15 residues. Germline CDR1 is MNHEY and CDR2 is SVGEGT. CDR3 sequence reads: CASSYGPLGGTEAFF. The CDR3 coding sequence is TGTGCCAGCAGTTACGGGCCACTCGGTGGCACTGAAGCTTTCTTT.

This chain connects TRBV5-1 to TRBJ2-7; D is undetermined. V was shortened by 0 bases and J by 5 bases, with 12 bases between the two germline ends. This CDR3 has 14 residues. CDR1 is SGHRS, CDR2 YFSETQ, per germline. CDR3 sequence reads: CASSLAQPRDEQYF. CDR3 sequence (DNA): TGCGCCAGCAGCTTGGCCCAACCACGGGACGAGCAGTACTTC. Full variable domain (missing parts from reference TRBV5-1 and TRBJ2-7): KAGVTQTPRYLIKTRGQQVTLSCSPISGHRSVSWYQQTPGQGLQFLFEYFSETQRNKGNFPGRFSGRQFSNSRSEMNVSTLELGDSALYLCASSLAQPRDEQYFGPGTRLTVT.

V is TRBV29-1 and J is TRBJ1-2, with D unclear. This CDR3 is 12 amino acids long. V shed 5 bases and J shed 5 bases, with 12 bases lying between them. The germline CDR1 and CDR2 sequences are SQVTM and ANQGSEA. The CDR3 region is CSVLAGKYGYTF. The CDR3, as DNA: TGCAGCGTTCTTGCCGGAAAGTATGGCTACACCTTC.

There are a few counts of this clonotype. The chain carries TRBV7-6 and TRBJ1-6; perhaps TRBD1 as D (5 bases). Trimming pared 0 bases from V and 5 bases from J, leaving 11 bases between. The CDR3 length is 16 residues. Germline CDR1 and CDR2: SGHVS and FNYEAQ. DNA for the CDR3: TGTGCCAGCAGCTTAGCGTCGGCAGGGAATAATTCACCCCTCCACTTT. Its translation is CASSLASAGNNSPLHF.

The gene calls are TRBV13 and TRBJ2-3; TRBD2 aligns across 9 bases. V lost 6 bases to trimming and J lost 5 bases; unmatched junction nucleotides: 15. CDR3 size: 17 residues. Germline V gene lookup returns CDR1 PRHDT and CDR2 FYEKMQ (reference sequence). The CDR3 reads CASSQKGPGLAGDTQYF. In DNA, the CDR3 is TGTGCCAGCAGTCAGAAGGGTCCGGGACTAGCCGGAGATACGCAGTATTTT.

This clonotype appeared a few times. The rearrangement joins TRBV14 to TRBJ2-7, with TRBD1 matching over 9 bases. CDR1 SGHDN and CDR2 FVKESK come from the germline V gene. V gave up 2 bases and J gave up 5 bases; unmatched junction bases: 10. CDR3 size: 16 residues. The CDR3 loop is CASSQQSGQGRDEQYF. CDR3 nucleotides: TGTGCCAGCAGCCAACAGTCGGGACAGGGAAGGGACGAGCAGTACTTC.

This clonotype was picked up many times. This chain uses TRBV12-3 or TRBV12-4 with TRBJ2-1, with 10 positions matching TRBD2. CDR3 length equals 15 residues. The V segment lost 5 bases and the J segment 6 bases; nucleotides outside the gene matches: 7. Here the CDR3 DNA reads TGTGCCAGCAGTAAAGCGGGGGGGCTCTCCAATGAGCAGTTCTTC. This translates into CASSKAGGLSNEQFF.

This clonotype was counted only a few times. The rearrangement joins TRBV3-1 to TRBJ2-1, with TRBD2 identical over 11 bases. The CDR3 has 15 amino acids. The germline gives CDR1 LGHDT, CDR2 YNNKEL (reference sequence). The V gene end was trimmed by 2 bases and the J gene end by 7 bases; junction bases not matched to a gene: 4. The CDR3 sequence: CASSQQTSGSNEQFF. CDR3 nucleotide sequence: TGTGCCAGCAGCCAACAAACTAGCGGGAGTAATGAGCAGTTCTTC.